This T cell receptor beta chain was sequenced during a study of OX40 agonist ivuxolimab in advanced cancers. On the study more broadly: Intravenous ivuxolimab at 0.01 to 10 mg/kg was given to patients every 2 weeks. Study results and caveats: At doses 0.1 to 3.0 mg/kg, CD4+ and CD8+ clones expanded.

Clones were read by immunoSEQ multiplex PCR, and TCRdb kept only the in-frame ones, dropping some. Of fewer than 85,000 clones in the sample, about 82% were seen once. To note about this clone: The target antigen is unknown.

The germline gives CDR1 SGHTS, CDR2 YDEGEE. V gave up 2 bases and J gave up 5 bases, with 8 bases separating them. The CDR3 runs to 13 residues. The chain has TRBV5-8 and TRBJ2-1; D gene unclear. Source: CD4+ or CD8+ T cells sorted from blood, taken in a trial of the OX40 agonist ivuxolimab. The clonotype was recovered from an adult with an advanced solid tumor such as melanoma, head and neck, liver or kidney cancer. CDR3 region: CASSFVPDNEQFF. CDR3 DNA sequence: TGTGCCAGCAGCTTTGTTCCAGACAATGAGCAGTTCTTC.